A selection of T cell receptor beta chains follows, all from one sample in a study of tumor and adjacent non-tumor tissue in lung cancer. TCRdb passed the multiplex PCR reads through MiXCR, listing each CDR3 protein once. The table records more than 95,000 distinct CDR3 sequences, about 66% of them present only once. Sequenced: lung tumor tissue. All receptors derive from a young man with non-small cell lung cancer. The CDR3 runs from the conserved cysteine through the conserved F or W. The D gene is left open where the match is weak. Clone size is given for some rows only: seen once, a few or many times, or a class if the clone is expanded.

size: few
V: TRBV11-2
J: TRBJ1-1
D: TRBD1
CDR3: CSSSLRDSSEAFF
DNA: TGTTCCAGCAGCCTCCGGGACAGCTCGGAAGCTTTCTTT

size: NA
V: TRBV11-2
J: TRBJ2-3
D: NA
CDR3: CANSLDLTIPTDTQYF
DNA: TGTGCCAACAGCTTAGATCTTACTATCCCCACAGATACGCAGTATTTT

size: many
V: TRBV20-1
J: TRBJ2-5
D: NA
CDR3: CSARRVETQYF
DNA: TGCAGTGCTCGAAGGGTTGAGACCCAGTACTTC

size: many
V: TRBV20-1
J: TRBJ2-3
D: NA
CDR3: CSARAGATDTQYF
DNA: TGCAGTGCTAGAGCGGGGGCCACAGATACGCAGTATTTT

size: few
V: TRBV11-2
J: TRBJ2-3
D: NA
CDR3: CASSLDLGHRTDTQYF
DNA: TGTGCCAGCAGCTTAGATCTGGGACACAGAACAGATACGCAGTATTTT

size: NA
V: TRBV29-1
J: TRBJ2-7
D: NA
CDR3: CSVESPHGVNNPRGGEQYF
DNA: TGCAGCGTTGAGTCGCCTCATGGGGTAAATAACCCTCGAGGCGGGGAGCAGTACTTC

size: few
V: TRBV21-1
J: TRBJ2-5
D: NA
CDR3: CASRKRGEETQYF
DNA: TGTGCCAGCAGAAAGCGGGGGGAAGAGACCCAGTACTTC

size: NA
V: TRBV20-1
J: TRBJ2-5
D: NA
CDR3: CNARDGGAQETQYF
DNA: TGCAATGCTAGAGACGGTGGGGCTCAAGAGACCCAGTACTTC

size: NA
V: TRBV6-1
J: TRBJ2-7
D: NA
CDR3: CAGSVASREQYF
DNA: TGCGCCGGCAGTGTAGCTTCGAGGGAGCAGTACTTC

size: NA
V: TRBV4-1
J: TRBJ2-2
D: NA
CDR3: CASSQVPRRSTGMLFF
DNA: TGCGCCAGCAGCCAAGTCCCCAGACGGAGCACCGGAATGCTGTTTTTT

size: NA
V: TRBV20-1
J: TRBJ1-5
D: TRBD1
CDR3: CSVGTGGPNQSQHF
DNA: TGCAGTGTGGGAACAGGGGGCCCTAATCAGTCCCAGCATTTT

size: NA
V: TRBV6-5
J: TRBJ2-1
D: NA
CDR3: CASSYSHRAGYNEQFF
DNA: TGTGCCAGCAGTTATAGTCATAGGGCAGGCTACAATGAGCAGTTCTTC

size: few
V: TRBV11-3
J: TRBJ2-7
D: TRBD2
CDR3: CVSNRGLVYEQYF
DNA: TGTGTCAGCAACCGGGGACTAGTATACGAGCAGTACTTC

size: NA
V: TRBV4-1
J: TRBJ1-1
D: NA
CDR3: CASSQDGGLLSEAFF
DNA: TGCGCCAGCAGCCAAGATGGAGGGTTACTTTCTGAAGCTTTCTTT

size: NA
V: TRBV5-4
J: TRBJ2-3
D: TRBD2
CDR3: CASSSGLVGGPGSDTQYF
DNA: TGTGCCAGCAGTTCGGGACTAGTGGGGGGGCCAGGGTCAGATACGCAATATTTT

size: NA
V: TRBV5-1
J: TRBJ2-5
D: NA
CDR3: CASSVDGPQTQYF
DNA: TGCGCCAGCAGCGTGGACGGACCCCAGACCCAGTACTTC

size: NA
V: TRBV4-3
J: TRBJ2-2
D: TRBD1
CDR3: CPNSQDRGQDTGELFF
DNA: TGCCCCAACAGCCAAGACAGGGGGCAGGACACCGGGGAGCTGTTTTTT

size: NA
V: TRBV6-6
J: TRBJ1-1
D: NA
CDR3: CASSDPGTTTIEAFF
DNA: TGTGCCAGCAGTGACCCCGGGACGACTACCATTGAAGCTTTCTTT

size: once
V: TRBV29-1
J: TRBJ2-1
D: NA
CDR3: CSVEDQWQGLYNEQFF
DNA: TGCAGTGTTGAAGATCAGTGGCAGGGGCTTTACAATGAGCAGTTCTTC

size: few
V: TRBV20-1
J: TRBJ1-5
D: TRBD1
CDR3: CSAIPPGQDNQPQHF
DNA: TGCAGTGCTATCCCCCCGGGACAGGACAATCAGCCCCAGCATTTT

size: NA
V: TRBV20-1
J: TRBJ1-6
D: TRBD1
CDR3: CRASPQGQVDISPFHF
DNA: TGCAGAGCTAGCCCTCAAGGACAGGTTGATATTTCACCCTTCCACTTT

size: NA
V: TRBV6-1
J: TRBJ2-1
D: TRBD1
CDR3: CASISGTGVRNEQFF
DNA: TGTGCCAGCATCTCCGGGACAGGGGTGAGGAATGAGCAATTCTTC

size: many
V: TRBV29-1
J: TRBJ1-1
D: NA
CDR3: CSVSGRRDTEAFF
DNA: TGCAGCGTTTCGGGCAGGAGGGACACTGAAGCTTTCTTT

size: NA
V: TRBV11-3
J: TRBJ2-3
D: NA
CDR3: CGSSLCRDSAGSTDTQYF
DNA: TGTGGCAGCAGCTTATGCCGAGACTCGGCCGGGAGCACAGATACGCAGTATTTT

size: NA
V: TRBV11-2
J: TRBJ1-4
D: NA
CDR3: CAGSRGPTGGSEKLFF
DNA: TGTGCCGGCAGTAGGGGACCGACAGGTGGAAGTGAAAAACTGTTTTTT

size: NA
V: TRBV11-2
J: TRBJ2-5
D: NA
CDR3: CASCPEVQQETQYF
DNA: TGTGCCAGCTGCCCGGAGGTCCAACAAGAGACCCAGTACTTC

size: NA
V: TRBV11-2
J: TRBJ2-5
D: TRBD2
CDR3: CASSLGPNHSGGGETQYF
DNA: TGTGCCAGTAGCCTGGGGCCGAATCATAGCGGGGGCGGGGAGACCCAGTACTTC

size: NA
V: TRBV11-3
J: TRBJ2-5
D: NA
CDR3: CASSLMLGRITYQETQYF
DNA: TGTGCCAGCAGCTTAATGTTAGGACGGATAACCTACCAAGAGACCCAGTACTTC

size: NA
V: TRBV4-2
J: TRBJ2-1
D: TRBD2
CDR3: CASSQSPLAGAYNEQLF
DNA: TGTGCCAGCAGCCAATCCCCCTTAGCGGGAGCCTACAATGAGCAGCTCTTC

size: NA
V: TRBV19
J: TRBJ1-5
D: TRBD1
CDR3: CASSMGQRGGNQPQHF
DNA: TGTGCCAGTAGTATGGGACAGCGGGGCGGCAATCAGCCCCAGCATTTT

size: NA
V: TRBV30
J: TRBJ2-7
D: NA
CDR3: CAWSVGDSLGEQYF
DNA: TGTGCCTGGAGTGTCGGGGACTCGTTGGGCGAGCAGTACTTC

size: once
V: TRBV5-1
J: TRBJ1-1
D: NA
CDR3: CASSLMGSAEVFF
DNA: TGCGCCAGCAGCTTGATGGGTAGCGCTGAAGTTTTCTTT

size: many
V: TRBV4-1
J: TRBJ1-3
D: NA
CDR3: CASSRGGLVASGNTIYF
DNA: TGCGCCAGCAGCCGAGGAGGACTTGTGGCCTCTGGAAACACCATATATTTT

size: many
V: TRBV6-6
J: TRBJ2-3
D: NA
CDR3: CASSYLTGQDTQYF
DNA: TGTGCCAGCAGTTACCTGACAGGCCAAGATACGCAGTATTTT

size: once
V: TRBV6-6
J: TRBJ2-3
D: NA
CDR3: CASSYRADSTDTQYF
DNA: TGTGCCAGCAGTTACAGAGCGGATAGCACAGATACGCAGTATTTT

size: once
V: TRBV29-1
J: TRBJ2-3
D: TRBD2
CDR3: CSVATPSGGTDTQYF
DNA: TGCAGCGTTGCAACGCCCAGCGGGGGCACAGATACGCAGTATTTT

size: NA
V: TRBV10-3
J: TRBJ2-3
D: NA
CDR3: CATLRQEAGETDTQYF
DNA: TGTGCCACCCTAAGACAGGAGGCGGGGGAGACAGATACGCAGTATTTT

size: many
V: TRBV6-1
J: TRBJ1-2
D: TRBD1
CDR3: CASSGVSQGRYGYTF
DNA: TGTGCCAGCAGTGGGGTATCACAGGGGCGCTATGGCTACACCTTC

size: NA
V: TRBV20-1
J: TRBJ2-5
D: NA
CDR3: CSVRGGYQETQYF
DNA: TGCAGTGTTAGAGGCGGTTACCAAGAGACCCAGTACTTC

size: NA
V: TRBV4-2
J: TRBJ1-6
D: TRBD1
CDR3: CASSHDTQGQSPLRF
DNA: TGTGCCAGCAGTCATGATACCCAGGGACAGTCACCCCTCCGCTTT

size: few
V: TRBV28
J: TRBJ2-3
D: NA
CDR3: CASSQGKGVTDTQYF
DNA: TGTGCCAGCAGCCAGGGGAAGGGGGTCACAGATACGCAGTATTTT

size: NA
V: TRBV6-5
J: TRBJ2-1
D: NA
CDR3: CASSLGAANYNEQFF
DNA: TGTGCCAGCAGTCTCGGGGCAGCCAACTATAATGAGCAGTTCTTC

size: NA
V: TRBV29-1
J: TRBJ1-2
D: NA
CDR3: CSVRGDSTNYGFTF
DNA: TGCAGCGTCCGCGGGGATTCAACTAACTATGGCTTCACCTTC

size: NA
V: TRBV24-1
J: TRBJ2-6
D: TRBD2
CDR3: CATSDRTSSGSNVLIF
DNA: TGTGCCACCAGTGACCGGACTAGCTCCGGGTCCAACGTCCTGATTTTC

size: many
V: TRBV6-1
J: TRBJ1-1
D: NA
CDR3: CASSLGFGGNTEAFF
DNA: TGTGCCAGCAGCCTTGGGTTCGGGGGGAACACTGAAGCTTTCTTT

size: few
V: TRBV7-9
J: TRBJ1-2
D: TRBD1
CDR3: CASSFRGLNYGYTF
DNA: TGTGCCAGCAGCTTCAGGGGGCTGAACTATGGCTACACCTTC

size: NA
V: TRBV7-3
J: TRBJ2-3
D: TRBD2
CDR3: CASSAGLAGGPGYF
DNA: TGTGCCAGCAGCGCCGGACTAGCGGGAGGGCCGGGGTATTTT

size: once
V: TRBV29-1
J: TRBJ2-5
D: TRBD1
CDR3: CSAGTGVIRTQYF
DNA: TGCAGTGCCGGGACAGGGGTTATCAGGACCCAGTACTTC

size: NA
V: TRBV5-4
J: TRBJ2-5
D: NA
CDR3: CASSSPAGDVRAQYF
DNA: TGTGCCAGCAGCTCGCCAGCTGGTGACGTTAGAGCCCAGTACTTC

size: once
V: TRBV20-1
J: TRBJ2-1
D: NA
CDR3: CSPRPWRSYNEQFF
DNA: TGCAGTCCTAGACCGTGGCGCTCCTACAATGAGCAGTTCTTC

size: NA
V: TRBV11-1
J: TRBJ2-2
D: NA
CDR3: CTSSLSQITGELFF
DNA: TGTACCAGCAGCTTAAGCCAGATCACCGGGGAGCTGTTTTTT

size: NA
V: TRBV20-1
J: TRBJ2-7
D: TRBD1
CDR3: CSARGAVPGQGTYEQYF
DNA: TGCAGTGCTCGAGGGGCGGTCCCGGGACAGGGCACCTACGAGCAGTACTTC

size: NA
V: TRBV7-9
J: TRBJ1-2
D: TRBD1
CDR3: CASCRDREGYTF
DNA: TGTGCCAGCTGCCGGGACAGGGAGGGCTACACCTTC

size: NA
V: TRBV4-1
J: TRBJ2-7
D: TRBD2
CDR3: CANSQDETGGTYELYF
DNA: TGCGCCAACAGCCAAGATGAGACGGGAGGGACCTACGAGCTGTACTTC